This passage covers 30 T cell receptor beta chains from one sample sequenced in a study of control samples from healthy donors and cancer patients. The protocol was immunoSEQ multiplex PCR, while the TCRdb copy is restricted to in-frame clones and leaves out a portion. The sample lists 100,000 to 150,000 clones, over 75% occurring once. The specimen was blood. The receptors originated from a man aged 60-69 years in good health.

The genes are TRBV5-1 and TRBJ1-2; D unclear. Germline-derived CDR1 and CDR2 are SGHRS and YFSETQ. Trimming removed 4 bases from V and 5 bases from J, with 15 bases in between. This CDR3 has 14 residues. CDR3 amino acids: CASSPAGNVYGYTF. CDR3 bases: TGCGCCAGCAGCCCCGCTGGAAACGTATATGGCTACACCTTC. The full variable domain, rest sourced from reference TRBV5-1 and TRBJ1-2, is KAGVTQTPRYLIKTRGQQVTLSCSPISGHRSVSWYQQTPGQGLQFLFEYFSETQRNKGNFPGRFSGRQFSNSRSEMNVSTLELGDSALYLCASSPAGNVYGYTFGSGTRLTVV.

The J gene is TRBJ1-6, the V gene TRBV6-6; D ambiguous. CDR1 is MNHNY and CDR2 is SVGAGI in the germline V gene (reference sequence). The CDR3 has 14 residues. Trimming took 6 bases from V and 7 from J, leaving 13 bases between them. In DNA, the CDR3 is TGTGCCAGCAGCCTTAGACAAGACAATTCACCCCTCCACTTT. This gives the protein CASSLRQDNSPLHF.

The chain couples TRBV18 to TRBJ2-3; TRBD2 agrees at 12 bases. The CDR3 is 18 residues long. The V gene's germline CDR1 is KGHSH and CDR2 LQKENI. The trim removed 6 bases at V and 2 bases at J, leaving 12 bases unmatched. Here the CDR3 reads CASSTTSGGLTSTDTQYF. The CDR3 coding sequence is TGTGCCAGCTCTACGACTAGCGGGGGCCTAACCTCCACAGATACGCAGTATTTT.

This chain joins TRBV29-1 and TRBJ1-1, with a possible D match to TRBD1 (5 bases). The germline V gene encodes CDR1 SQVTM and CDR2 ANQGSEA. The ends were cut back, 2 bases at V and 9 bases at J, with 13 bases in the middle. The CDR3 runs to 12 residues. CDR3 in amino acids: CSVELGPAKAFF. Here the CDR3 DNA reads TGCAGCGTTGAATTGGGGCCCGCAAAAGCTTTCTTT.

The V gene is TRBV5-1, the J gene TRBJ2-5; 7 bases agree with TRBD2. The germline V gene encodes CDR1 SGHRS and CDR2 YFSETQ. The V gene end was trimmed by 6 bases and the J gene end by 4 bases; junction bases not matched to a gene: 3. The CDR3 contains 12 residues. CDR3: CASIGEGETQYF. The CDR3 region has the DNA TGCGCCAGCATCGGGGAGGGAGAGACCCAGTACTTC.

The chain joins TRBV19 to TRBJ2-3, with D tentatively TRBD1 (6 bases). V was shortened by 6 bases and J by 3 bases, with 22 bases between the two germline ends. This CDR3 contains 17 residues. The germline V gene encodes CDR1 LNHDA and CDR2 SQIVND (reference sequence). DNA for the CDR3: TGTGCCAGTAGGGACAACCGGGACATCCTGCGTACAGATACGCAGTATTTT. Amino acids: CASRDNRDILRTDTQYF.

The V call is TRBV15, the J call TRBJ2-7; D gene uncertain. Germline assignment: CDR1 LNHNV and CDR2 YYDKDF (reference sequence). The ends were cut back, 0 bases at V and 2 bases at J, with 11 bases in the middle. CDR3 length equals 15 residues. The CDR3 loop is CATSRDRTVPYEQYF. The CDR3 region has the DNA TGTGCCACCAGCAGAGATCGGACCGTCCCCTACGAGCAGTACTTC.

The genes are TRBV5-1 and TRBJ1-1; 7 positions agree with TRBD1. The V and J ends lost 2 bases and 4 bases, in that order; junction bases with no gene match: 2. The CDR3 runs 13 residues. The germline V gene encodes CDR1 SGHRS and CDR2 YFSETQ. CDR3 nucleotide sequence: TGCGCCAGCAGCTTTCAGGGGGTCACTGAAGCTTTCTTT. As protein: CASSFQGVTEAFF. The variable domain in full, completed from reference TRBV5-1 and TRBJ1-1, reads KAGVTQTPRYLIKTRGQQVTLSCSPISGHRSVSWYQQTPGQGLQFLFEYFSETQRNKGNFPGRFSGRQFSNSRSEMNVSTLELGDSALYLCASSFQGVTEAFFGQGTRLTVV.

This clone was detected a few times. The J gene is TRBJ2-1, the V gene TRBV19; no definite D call. This CDR3 is built from 13 residues. V lost 0 bases, J lost 8 bases, and 8 bases lay in between. Germline CDR1 reads LNHDA; CDR2 reads SQIVND (reference sequence). The CDR3 here is CASSIDARYEQFF. For the CDR3, the DNA is TGTGCCAGTAGTATAGATGCTAGATATGAGCAGTTCTTC.

The chain is built from TRBV5-1 and TRBJ2-7; D perhaps matches TRBD1 (6 bases). With 6 bases removed from V and 7 bases from J, the gap between germline ends came to 17 bases. The CDR3 runs 13 residues. Germline V CDR1 and CDR2: SGHRS, YFSETQ. CDR3 in amino acids: CASTNLQGQEQYF. CDR3 nucleotide sequence: TGCGCCAGCACGAACCTACAGGGCCAAGAGCAGTACTTC.

V gene TRBV18 combines with J gene TRBJ1-2; no firm D call. Trimming took 3 bases from V and 9 from J, leaving 14 bases between them. Germline CDR1 and CDR2: KGHSH and LQKENI. The CDR3 is 13 residues long. The CDR3 region has the DNA TGTGCCAGCTCACCTTCCACATATGATAGCTACACCTTC. It codes for CASSPSTYDSYTF.

J is TRBJ2-2 and V is TRBV4-2, with TRBD2 identical over 13 bases. V lost 2 bases, J lost 3 bases, and 12 bases stayed unmatched. The CDR3 length is 20 residues. Germline V gives CDR1 LGHNA, CDR2 YNFKEQ. DNA for the CDR3: TGTGCCAGCAGCCAACTACTAGCGGGGGGGCCCAATCCGGACACCGGGGAGCTGTTTTTT. The encoded protein is CASSQLLAGGPNPDTGELFF.

The CDR3 DNA reads as TGTGCCTGGAGTGTAGGTGGGACTAATGAAAAACTGTTTTTT. Protein: CAWSVGGTNEKLFF. The chain is built from TRBV30 and TRBJ1-4, with no clear D. V gave up 0 bases and J gave up 2 bases, with 7 bases separating them. Germline V lookup: CDR1 GTSNPN, CDR2 SVGIG (reference sequence). CDR3 length equals 14 residues.

This chain connects TRBV9 to TRBJ2-7; perhaps TRBD2 as D (7 bases). The CDR3 runs to 15 residues. From germline, CDR1 is SGDLS and CDR2 YYNGEE. Trimming removed 0 bases at V and 3 bases at J, with 13 bases between. CDR3 sequence: CASSVAVGGHYEQYF. CDR3 in DNA: TGTGCCAGCAGCGTAGCAGTCGGGGGGCACTACGAGCAGTACTTC.

The V and J genes are TRBV28 and TRBJ1-5; 7 positions agree with TRBD1. The V segment lost 1 base and the J segment 5 bases; nucleotides outside the gene matches: 5. This CDR3 is built from 15 residues. Germline assignment: CDR1 MDHEN and CDR2 SYDVKM. Here the CDR3 DNA reads TGTGCCAGCAGTTTATCACAGGGGCGCCATCAGCCCCAGCATTTT. Protein product: CASSLSQGRHQPQHF.

This clone was detected only once. The genes are TRBV29-1 and TRBJ2-2, with TRBD1 matching 7 bases. The germline gives CDR1 SQVTM, CDR2 ANQGSEA. The CDR3 loop spans 14 amino acids. Trimming removed 5 bases from V and 2 bases from J; junction bases left unmatched: 5. The CDR3 reads CSVLGTVNTGELFF. The CDR3 region has the DNA TGCAGCGTTTTAGGGACAGTAAACACCGGGGAGCTGTTTTTT.

The V and J genes are TRBV5-1 and TRBJ2-5, with 11 bases that match TRBD2. This CDR3 is built from 15 residues. Germline CDR1 and CDR2: SGHRS and YFSETQ. The J segment lost 5 bases and the V segment lost 3 bases, leaving 6 bases of the junction unmatched. CDR3 bases: TGCGCCAGCAGCTCACTAGCGGGGGCGGAGGAGACCCAGTACTTC. It is translated as CASSSLAGAEETQYF.

The chain joins TRBV10-2 to TRBJ1-6; D gene unclear. Germline CDR1 and CDR2: WSHSY and SAAADI. CDR3 length equals 15 residues. Trimming pared 1 base from V and 0 bases from J, leaving 4 bases between. The CDR3 DNA reads as TGCGCCAGCAGTGAGTTAGACTCCTATAATTCACCCCTCCACTTT. This translates into CASSELDSYNSPLHF.

The chain combines TRBV7-2 with TRBJ2-7; 8 bases match TRBD1. There are 13 residues in the CDR3. The V segment lost 3 bases and the J segment 7 bases; nucleotides outside the gene matches: 5. Germline lookup yields CDR1 SGHTA and CDR2 FQGNSA. The CDR3 nucleotides are TGTGCCAGCAGCTTCCGGACAGGGCGGGAGCAGTACTTC. Encoded protein: CASSFRTGREQYF. The full variable domain, rest sourced from reference TRBV7-2 and TRBJ2-7, is GAGVSQSPSNKVTEKGKDVELRCDPISGHTALYWYRQSLGQGLEFLIYFQGNSAPDKSGLPSDRFSAERTGGSVSTLTIQRTQQEDSAVYLCASSFRTGREQYFGPGTRLTVT.

This chain connects TRBV6-1 to TRBJ2-3; 7 bases match TRBD1. Germline CDR1 and CDR2: MNHNS and SASEGT. The length of the CDR3 is 16 residues. After removal of 2 bases from V and 2 bases from J, the junction contained 7 bases not matched to a gene. CDR3 amino acids: CASSETGTVNTDTQYF. DNA of the CDR3: TGTGCCAGCAGTGAAACCGGGACAGTGAACACAGATACGCAGTATTTT.

V is TRBV7-2 and J is TRBJ2-3; 8 bases are a match to TRBD2. The CDR3 contains 17 residues. Germline values: CDR1 SGHTA, CDR2 FQGNSA. V trimming: 5 bases; J trimming: 0 bases; junction bases outside the gene matches: 10. For the CDR3, the DNA is TGTGCCAGCAGCCGGACGACTAGCGCCACTAGCACAGATACGCAGTATTTT. Translating gives CASSRTTSATSTDTQYF. Based on the CDR3 plus reference TRBV7-2 and TRBJ2-3, the full variable domain is GAGVSQSPSNKVTEKGKDVELRCDPISGHTALYWYRQSLGQGLEFLIYFQGNSAPDKSGLPSDRFSAERTGGSVSTLTIQRTQQEDSAVYLCASSRTTSATSTDTQYFGPGTRLTVL.

This rearrangement joins TRBV7-2 to TRBJ2-3; D remains unclear. The V gene's germline CDR1 is SGHTA and CDR2 FQGNSA. V lost 6 bases to trimming and J lost 0 bases, with 16 bases between them. The CDR3 runs to 16 residues. The CDR3 nucleotides are TGTGCCAGCAGGCTACAGTCTACTTCTAGCACAGATACGCAGTATTTT. It translates to CASRLQSTSSTDTQYF.

The V and J genes are TRBV29-1 and TRBJ1-1, with 8 positions matching TRBD1. CDR1 SQVTM and CDR2 ANQGSEA come from the germline V gene. V trimming: 4 bases; J trimming: 4 bases; junction bases outside the gene matches: 8. The CDR3 sequence is 14 residues long. CDR3 nucleotide sequence: TGCAGCGTTGCCCGGACAGGGTTGGGCACTGAAGCTTTCTTT. Translated: CSVARTGLGTEAFF.

The rearrangement uses TRBV28 and TRBJ1-1; D is undetermined. This CDR3 has 17 residues. The germline CDR1 and CDR2 sequences are MDHEN and SYDVKM. V was shortened by 2 bases and J by 1 base, with 17 bases between the two germline ends. The CDR3 spells CASSLVLFRSRNTEAFF. DNA of the CDR3: TGTGCCAGCAGTTTAGTATTATTTAGGTCAAGGAACACTGAAGCTTTCTTT.

The rearrangement joins TRBV18 to TRBJ1-2; D ambiguous. This CDR3 region has 15 residues. Between the trimmed V and J ends, which lost 1 base and 4 bases, there was a span of 13 bases. From germline, CDR1 is KGHSH and CDR2 LQKENI. CDR3 region: CASSPQAGEGYGYTF. The DNA for the CDR3 is TGTGCCAGCTCACCACAGGCGGGTGAGGGCTATGGCTACACCTTC.

The chain uses TRBV5-6 and TRBJ2-3; either TRBD1 or TRBD2 may supply D (6 bases each). The CDR3 is 16 residues long. Germline CDR1 is SGHDT and CDR2 is YYEEEE. Trimming cost V 2 bases and J 1 base, with 14 bases left between them. The CDR3 DNA sequence: TGTGCCAGCAGCTTCCAATCGGGGGCAGGCACAGATACGCAGTATTTT. Translating it yields CASSFQSGAGTDTQYF.

The chain has TRBV28 and TRBJ1-2, with D possibly TRBD1 on 6 matching bases. This CDR3 comprises 15 residues. Per the germline V gene, CDR1 is MDHEN and CDR2 is SYDVKM. V lost 8 bases to trimming and J lost 8 bases, with 24 bases between them. CDR3 amino acids: CASHRTGGRLGGYTF. In DNA form, the CDR3 reads TGTGCCAGCCACCGGACGGGGGGCCGGCTAGGGGGCTACACCTTC.

This chain connects TRBV5-1 to TRBJ1-2; D is uncertain. Trimming took 0 bases from V and 6 from J, leaving 15 bases between them. Germline V gene sequence: CDR1 SGHRS, CDR2 YFSETQ. CDR3 length: 15 residues. DNA of the CDR3: TGCGCCAGCAGCTTGGTGTCAGGAGGGTCGAATGGCTACACCTTC. Translating gives CASSLVSGGSNGYTF.

The chain couples TRBV3-1 (or the pseudogene TRBV3-2) to TRBJ2-7; tentatively, D is TRBD1 or TRBD2 (5 bases each). The CDR3 has 17 residues. V was trimmed by 6 bases and J by 2 bases, leaving 23 bases between them. Germline V CDR1 and CDR2: LGHDT, YNNKEL (reference sequence). The CDR3: CASSHYGGTGSTYEQYF. For the CDR3, the DNA is TGTGCCAGCAGTCACTATGGGGGAACAGGCAGTACCTACGAGCAGTACTTC.

The J gene is TRBJ1-5, the V gene TRBV19; D is possibly TRBD1 (6 bases). The CDR3 length is 13 residues. V lost 3 bases, J lost 6 bases, and 9 bases lay in between. Germline lookup yields CDR1 LNHDA and CDR2 SQIVND (reference sequence). As DNA, the CDR3 is TGTGCCAGTAGTATCAGGGGTCCTCAGCCCCAGCATTTT. Its protein is CASSIRGPQPQHF.